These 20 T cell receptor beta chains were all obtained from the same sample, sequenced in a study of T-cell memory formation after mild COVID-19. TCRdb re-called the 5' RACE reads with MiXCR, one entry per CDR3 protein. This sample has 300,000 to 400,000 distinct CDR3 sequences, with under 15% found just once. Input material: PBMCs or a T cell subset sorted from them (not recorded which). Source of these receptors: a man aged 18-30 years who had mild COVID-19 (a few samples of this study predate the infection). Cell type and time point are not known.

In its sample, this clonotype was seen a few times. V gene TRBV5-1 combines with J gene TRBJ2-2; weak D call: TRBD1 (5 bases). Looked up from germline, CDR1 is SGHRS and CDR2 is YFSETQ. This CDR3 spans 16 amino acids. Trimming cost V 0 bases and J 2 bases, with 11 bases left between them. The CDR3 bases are TGCGCCAGCAGCTTGGCCCGGACACCCAACACCGGGGAGCTGTTTTTT. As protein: CASSLARTPNTGELFF.

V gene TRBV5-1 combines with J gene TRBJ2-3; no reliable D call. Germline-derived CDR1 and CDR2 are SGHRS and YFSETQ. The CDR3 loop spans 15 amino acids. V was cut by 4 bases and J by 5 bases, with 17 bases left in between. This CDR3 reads CASSDIGYSEDTQYF. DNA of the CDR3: TGCGCCAGCAGCGACATAGGGTACTCGGAAGATACGCAGTATTTT.

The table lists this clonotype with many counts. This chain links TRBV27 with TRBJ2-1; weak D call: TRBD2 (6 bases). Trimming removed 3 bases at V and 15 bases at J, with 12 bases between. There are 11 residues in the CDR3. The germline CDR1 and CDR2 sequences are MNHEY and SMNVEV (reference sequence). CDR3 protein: CASSLKGRPFF. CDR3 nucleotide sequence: TGTGCCAGCAGTTTGAAGGGGAGGCCGTTCTTC.

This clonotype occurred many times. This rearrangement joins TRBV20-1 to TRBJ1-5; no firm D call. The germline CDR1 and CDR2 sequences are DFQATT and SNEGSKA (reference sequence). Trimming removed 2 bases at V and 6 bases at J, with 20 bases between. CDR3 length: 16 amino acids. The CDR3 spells CSARSAVSVGGQPQHF. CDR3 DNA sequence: TGCAGTGCTAGATCGGCGGTTTCCGTGGGCGGTCAGCCCCAGCATTTT.

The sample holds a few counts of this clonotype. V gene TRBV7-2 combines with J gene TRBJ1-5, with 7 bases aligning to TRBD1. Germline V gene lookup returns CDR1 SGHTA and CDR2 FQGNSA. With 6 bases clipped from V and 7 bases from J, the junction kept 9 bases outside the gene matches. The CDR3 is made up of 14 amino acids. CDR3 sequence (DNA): TGTGCCAGCAGTCACGACAGGGCCGGGCAGCCCCAGCATTTT. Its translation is CASSHDRAGQPQHF.

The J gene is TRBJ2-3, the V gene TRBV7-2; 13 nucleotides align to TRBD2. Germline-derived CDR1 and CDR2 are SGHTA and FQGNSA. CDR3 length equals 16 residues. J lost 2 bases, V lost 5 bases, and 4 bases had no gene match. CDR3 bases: TGTGCCAGCAGCACGGGACTAGCGGGGTACACAGATACGCAGTATTTT. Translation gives CASSTGLAGYTDTQYF.

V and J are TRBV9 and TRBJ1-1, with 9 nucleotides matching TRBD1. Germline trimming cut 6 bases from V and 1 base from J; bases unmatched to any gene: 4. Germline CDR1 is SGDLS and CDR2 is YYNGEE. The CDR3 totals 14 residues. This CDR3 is CASTRDRANTEAFF. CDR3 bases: TGTGCCAGCACCCGGGACAGGGCGAACACTGAAGCTTTCTTT.

CDR3 coding DNA: TGTGCCAGCAGTGACGGACGGTATAGCAATCAGCCCCAGCATTTT. Translated, it gives CASSDGRYSNQPQHF. The rearrangement links TRBV7-2 to TRBJ1-5; D unresolved. V was shortened by 6 bases and J by 0 bases, with 12 bases between the two germline ends. The CDR3 consists of 15 residues. Germline values: CDR1 SGHTA, CDR2 FQGNSA.

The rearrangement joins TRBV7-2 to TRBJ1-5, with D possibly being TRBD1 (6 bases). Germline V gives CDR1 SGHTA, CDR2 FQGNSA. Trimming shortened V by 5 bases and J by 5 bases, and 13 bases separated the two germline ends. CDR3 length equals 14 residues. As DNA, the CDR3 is TGTGCCAGCAGCGTAAGACAGGACTATCAGCCCCAGCATTTT. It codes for CASSVRQDYQPQHF.

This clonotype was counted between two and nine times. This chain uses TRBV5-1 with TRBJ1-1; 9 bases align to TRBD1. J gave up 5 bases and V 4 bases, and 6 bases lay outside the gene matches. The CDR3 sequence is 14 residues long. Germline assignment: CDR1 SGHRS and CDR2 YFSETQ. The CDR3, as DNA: TGCGCCAGCAGCCGGGACAGGGAGGGTACTGAAGCTTTCTTT. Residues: CASSRDREGTEAFF.

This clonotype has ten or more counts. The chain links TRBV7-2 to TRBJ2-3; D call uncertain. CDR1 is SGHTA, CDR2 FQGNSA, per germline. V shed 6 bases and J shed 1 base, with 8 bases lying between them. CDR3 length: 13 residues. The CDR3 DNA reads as TGTGCCAGCAGTCCGACCGGCACAGATACGCAGTATTTT. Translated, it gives CASSPTGTDTQYF.

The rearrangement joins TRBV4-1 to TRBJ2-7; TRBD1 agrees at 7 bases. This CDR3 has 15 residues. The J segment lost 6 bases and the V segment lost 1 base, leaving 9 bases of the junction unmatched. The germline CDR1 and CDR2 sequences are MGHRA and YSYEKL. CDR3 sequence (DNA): TGCGCCAGCAGCCAAGGACAGGGTGCCATCCGCGAGCAGTACTTC. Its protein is CASSQGQGAIREQYF.

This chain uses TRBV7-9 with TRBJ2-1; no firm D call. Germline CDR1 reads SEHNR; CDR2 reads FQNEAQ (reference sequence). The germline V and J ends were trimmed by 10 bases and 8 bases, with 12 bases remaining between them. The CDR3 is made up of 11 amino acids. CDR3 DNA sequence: TGTGCCACCTTTCCCTGGGATGAGCAGTTCTTC. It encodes CATFPWDEQFF.

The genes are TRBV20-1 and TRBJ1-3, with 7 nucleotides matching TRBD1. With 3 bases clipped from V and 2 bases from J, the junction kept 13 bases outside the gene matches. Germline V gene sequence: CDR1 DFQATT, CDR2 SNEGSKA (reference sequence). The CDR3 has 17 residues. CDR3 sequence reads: CSASLDPTGKPGNTIYF. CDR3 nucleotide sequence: TGCAGTGCTAGTCTGGATCCGACAGGGAAGCCTGGAAACACCATATATTTT.

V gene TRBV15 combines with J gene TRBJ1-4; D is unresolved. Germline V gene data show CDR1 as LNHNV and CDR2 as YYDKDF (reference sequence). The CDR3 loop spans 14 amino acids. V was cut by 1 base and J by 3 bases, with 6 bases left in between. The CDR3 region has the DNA TGTGCCACCAGCAGAGCCGGGTCTAATGAAAAACTGTTTTTT. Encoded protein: CATSRAGSNEKLFF. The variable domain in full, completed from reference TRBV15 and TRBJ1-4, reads DAMVIQNPRYQVTQFGKPVTLSCSQTLNHNVMYWYQQKSSQAPKLLFHYYDKDFNNEADTPDNFQSRRPNTSFCFLDIRSPGLGDTAMYLCATSRAGSNEKLFFGSGTQLSVL.

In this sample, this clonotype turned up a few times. The CDR3 sequence: CASSPGLAGGHYNEQFF. CDR3 nucleotide sequence: TGTGCCAGCAGTCCGGGACTAGCGGGGGGCCACTACAATGAGCAGTTCTTC. The chain carries TRBV6-2 or TRBV6-3 and TRBJ2-1; 15 nucleotides line up with TRBD2. This CDR3 is 17 amino acids long. V shed 5 bases, J shed 3 bases, and the junction held 5 bases outside the gene matches. Per the germline V gene, CDR1 is MNHEY and CDR2 is SVGEGT.

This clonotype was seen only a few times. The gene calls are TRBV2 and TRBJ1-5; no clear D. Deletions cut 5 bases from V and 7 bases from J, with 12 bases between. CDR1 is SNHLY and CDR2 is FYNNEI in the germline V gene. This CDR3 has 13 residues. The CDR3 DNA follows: TGTGCCAGCAGTTACGGACCCAGCCAGCCCCAGCATTTT. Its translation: CASSYGPSQPQHF.

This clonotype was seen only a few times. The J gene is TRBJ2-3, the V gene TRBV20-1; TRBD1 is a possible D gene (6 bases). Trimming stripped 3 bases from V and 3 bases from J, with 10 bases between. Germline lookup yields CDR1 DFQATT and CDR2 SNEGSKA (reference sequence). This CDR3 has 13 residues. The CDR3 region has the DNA TGCAGTGCTAGCTCTACAGGGACAGATACGCAGTATTTT. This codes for CSASSTGTDTQYF.

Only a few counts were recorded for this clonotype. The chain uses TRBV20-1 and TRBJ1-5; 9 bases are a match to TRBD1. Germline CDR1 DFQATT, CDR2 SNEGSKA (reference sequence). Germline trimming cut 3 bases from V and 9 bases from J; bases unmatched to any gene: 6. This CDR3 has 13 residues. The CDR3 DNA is TGCAGTGCTAGTAGACAGGGGGTTGGGCCCCAGCATTTT. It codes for CSASRQGVGPQHF.

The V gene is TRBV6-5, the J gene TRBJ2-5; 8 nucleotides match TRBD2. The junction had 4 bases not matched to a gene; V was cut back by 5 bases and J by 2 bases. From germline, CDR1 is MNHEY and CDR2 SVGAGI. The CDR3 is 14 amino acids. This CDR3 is CASSRQRGQETQYF. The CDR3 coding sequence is TGTGCCAGCAGTCGCCAGCGGGGGCAAGAGACCCAGTACTTC.